A single sample gave rise to the 3 T cell receptor beta chains below, sequenced in a study of response to subunit inactivated influenza vaccine. TCRdb redid the calling of the RT-PCR reads with MiXCR, one entry per CDR3 protein. The data hold about 540,000 distinct CDR3 sequences, with roughly a quarter observed a single time. The sample was also reused in another study, on T cells expressing NK-cell markers. That source notes: TCR beta libraries carry UMIs added by 5'RACE template switching.

This specimen was CD4+ T cells sorted from PBMCs, taken roughly 12 days after vaccination. All receptors come from a man between 45 and 60 years old who received an inactivated influenza vaccine.

The table lists this clonotype with a few counts. The chain couples TRBV6-2 or TRBV6-3 to TRBJ2-7, with TRBD2 matching over 7 bases. Germline-derived CDR1 and CDR2 are MNHEY and SVGEGT. V gave up 2 bases and J gave up 2 bases; unmatched junction bases: 9. The CDR3 has 16 residues. CDR3 nucleotide sequence: TGTGCCAGCAGTTACCTTGCTAGCGGATCGACCTACGAGCAGTACTTC. Translation: CASSYLASGSTYEQYF.

The rearrangement links TRBV12-5 to TRBJ1-1; D is unresolved. Looked up from germline, CDR1 is LGHNT and CDR2 is FRNRAP. V gave up 2 bases and J gave up 6 bases, with 13 bases separating them. The CDR3 covers 14 residues. The CDR3 reads CASGLNPGMPEAFF. For the CDR3, the DNA is TGTGCTAGTGGTTTGAACCCCGGAATGCCTGAAGCTTTCTTT.

V usage is TRBV19 and J usage is TRBJ2-3; 9 bases align to TRBD1. The trim removed 3 bases at V and 2 bases at J, leaving 12 bases unmatched. CDR1 is LNHDA and CDR2 is SQIVND in the germline V gene (reference sequence). CDR3 length equals 18 residues. The CDR3 DNA follows: TGTGCCAGTAGTATCGGGACAGGGAGACTAGGGGCCACAGATACGCAGTATTTT. Encoded protein: CASSIGTGRLGATDTQYF.